This TCR beta chain was sequenced during a study of cytomegalovirus exposure and HLA in healthy donors. Study-wide results and limits: A later analysis found most CMV-associated TCR beta chains apparently HLA-restricted.

Comments on this clone: The antigen remains unidentified. One end of the junction is discordant with germline, which a read error may explain.

PCR was performed using 60 Vbeta and 13 Jbeta primers. Produced via immunoSEQ multiplex PCR; TCRdb's table is partial and in-frame only. The sample shows 65,000 to 85,000 clones, around 67% of them seen only once. Specimen: PBMCs. This clonotype was sampled from a woman under 40 in good health and CMV-seronegative.

CDR3 protein: CASSQVRGGIYEQFF. The CDR3 coding sequence is TGTGCCAGCAGCCAAGTACGGGGGGGCATCTATGAGCAGTTCTTC. This sequence joins TRBV4-1 and TRBJ2-1, with 8 nucleotides matching TRBD2. Germline lookup yields CDR1 MGHRA and CDR2 YSYEKL. The CDR3 sequence is 15 residues long.